There are a few counts of the clone carrying this TCR beta chain. Its antigen is currently unknown. A read error may be the cause here, since a much bigger clone is one base away. Other DNA sequences in the sample encode the same CDR3. Amplification used 60 Vbeta primers and 13 Jbeta primers. Repertoires were generated with immunoSEQ multiplex PCR, while TCRdb's copy carries only in-frame clones and drops some. The table lists 90,000 to 100,000 clones, roughly a tenth of them singletons. This sample stems from a study of cytomegalovirus exposure and HLA in healthy donors. The CDR3 spans 14 residues. Germline assignment: CDR1 SEHNR and CDR2 FQNEAQ (reference sequence). Unmatched junction bases numbered 0, after V lost 1 base and J lost 4 bases. Notes on the study in general: Several of the most significant clusters appeared linked to common viral pathogens, based on a later analysis. Researchers left out some V segments, among them TRBV6-2 and TRBV6-3, as indistinguishable. Investigators reported 164 TCR beta chains as tied to cytomegalovirus.

Specimen: PBMCs. This clonotype was obtained from a middle-aged man in good health and CMV-seropositive. This chain connects TRBV7-9 to TRBJ1-5; the match to TRBD1 covers 8 bases. The CDR3, as DNA: TGTGCCAGCAGCTTAGGGACAGGGAATCAGCCCCAGCATTTT. It encodes CASSLGTGNQPQHF. Supplemented by reference TRBV7-9 and TRBJ1-5, the full variable domain reads DTGVSQNPRHKITKRGQNVTFRCDPISEHNRLYWYRQTLGQGPEFLTYFQNEAQLEKSRLLSDRFSAERPKGSFSTLEIQRTEQGDSAMYLCASSLGTGNQPQHFGDGTRLSIL.